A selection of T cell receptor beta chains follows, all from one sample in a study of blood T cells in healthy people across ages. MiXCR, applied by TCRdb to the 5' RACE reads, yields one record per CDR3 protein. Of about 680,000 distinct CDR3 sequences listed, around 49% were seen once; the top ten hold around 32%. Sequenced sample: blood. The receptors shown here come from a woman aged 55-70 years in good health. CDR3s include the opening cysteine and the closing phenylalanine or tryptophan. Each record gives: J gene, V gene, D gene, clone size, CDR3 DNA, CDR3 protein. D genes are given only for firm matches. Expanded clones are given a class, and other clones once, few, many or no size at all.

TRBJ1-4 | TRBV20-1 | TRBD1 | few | TGCAGTGCTAGGGGACAGGGAGGTTTCGATGAAAAACTGTTTTTT | CSARGQGGFDEKLFF
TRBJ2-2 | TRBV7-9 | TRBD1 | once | TGTGCCAGCAGCTTAACAAGGGGGCTCAACACCGAGGAGCTGTTTTTT | CASSLTRGLNTEELFF
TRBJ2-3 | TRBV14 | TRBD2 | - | TGTGCCAGCAGCCAAGATGTTAGCGGGAGGGCCGCGGATACGCAGTATTTT | CASSQDVSGRAADTQYF
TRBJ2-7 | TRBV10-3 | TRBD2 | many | TGTGCCATCAGACCTAGCGGGAGGACCACCCCCCCCTACGAGCAGTACTTC | CAIRPSGRTTPPYEQYF
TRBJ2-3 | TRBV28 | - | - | TGTGCCAGCAGTTTGAGGACACCCAGCACAGATACGCAGTATTTT | CASSLRTPSTDTQYF
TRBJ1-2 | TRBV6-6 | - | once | TGTGCCAGCAGCCAAGGACAAGGCCGGCACTATGGCTACACCTTC | CASSQGQGRHYGYTF
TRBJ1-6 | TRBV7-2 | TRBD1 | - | TGTGCCAGCAGCTTAGCTGACAGGGGTTGGTCACCCCTCCACTTT | CASSLADRGWSPLHF
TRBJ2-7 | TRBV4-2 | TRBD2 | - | TGTGCCAGCAGCCAAGACCCAGCGGGAGAGGCTAGGGGCGAGCAGTACTTC | CASSQDPAGEARGEQYF
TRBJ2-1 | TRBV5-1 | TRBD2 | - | TGCGCCAGCAGCTTGCTAGCGGGAGAAGTGGGTGAGCAGTTCTTC | CASSLLAGEVGEQFF
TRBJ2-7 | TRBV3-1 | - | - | TGTGCCGGCGGGCTATCGACCTACGAGCAGTACTTC | CAGGLSTYEQYF
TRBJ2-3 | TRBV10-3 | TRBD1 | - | TGTGCCATACAGGGGGAGAACACAGATACGCAGTATTTT | CAIQGENTDTQYF
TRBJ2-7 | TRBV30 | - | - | TGTGCCTGGGGTAGGGCTGTCACCTACGAGCAGTACTTC | CAWGRAVTYEQYF
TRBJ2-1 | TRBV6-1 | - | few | TGTGCCAGCAGTGGAAAGCTCGGGCAGTTCTTC | CASSGKLGQFF
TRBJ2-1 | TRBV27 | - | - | TGTGCCAGCAGTAAAGTCGATCGCGGGTCTGAGCAGTTCTTC | CASSKVDRGSEQFF
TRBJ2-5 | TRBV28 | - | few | TGTGCCAGCAGCTCCGGGGCGTCTATAGAGACCCAGTACTTC | CASSSGASIETQYF
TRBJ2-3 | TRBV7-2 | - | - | TGTGCCAGCAGCCGCGATTCACGGACGCAGTATTTT | CASSRDSRTQYF
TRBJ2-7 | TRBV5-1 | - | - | TGCGCCAGCAGCTTGGATTCGGGCTACGAGCAGTACTTC | CASSLDSGYEQYF
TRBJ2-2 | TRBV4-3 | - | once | TGCGCCAGCAGCCGTACCCTTGGGGGAGTAGGTGGCGGGGAGCTGTTTTTT | CASSRTLGGVGGGELFF
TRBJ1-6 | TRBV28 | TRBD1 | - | TGTGCCAGCAGTGGACGGGACAGGGGTTCCGTAAATTCACCCCTCCACTTT | CASSGRDRGSVNSPLHF
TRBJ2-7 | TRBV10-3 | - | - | TGTGCCATCAGTGAGTCGAAACCGGGACACCTCTACGAGCAGTACTTC | CAISESKPGHLYEQYF
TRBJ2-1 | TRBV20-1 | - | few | TGCACTGCGTGGGGGAATACCTACAATGAGCAGTTCTTC | CTAWGNTYNEQFF
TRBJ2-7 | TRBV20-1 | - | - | TGCAGTGCCTACAACCAGTACGAGCAGTACTTC | CSAYNQYEQYF
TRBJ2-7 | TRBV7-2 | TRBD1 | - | TGTGCCAGCAGCACCGACAGGGGCCACGAGCAGTACTTC | CASSTDRGHEQYF
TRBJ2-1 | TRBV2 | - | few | TGTGCCAGCAGTCCCCCGAGGGGTTACAATGAGCAGTTCTTC | CASSPPRGYNEQFF
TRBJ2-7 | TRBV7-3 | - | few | TGTGCCAGCAGCAAGGGGGGAGACTACGAGCAGTACTTC | CASSKGGDYEQYF
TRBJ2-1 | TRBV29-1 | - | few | TGCAGCGCCTACGGCAGGGCCACCTACAATGAGCAGTTCTTC | CSAYGRATYNEQFF
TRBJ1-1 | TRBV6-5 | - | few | TGTGCCAGCAGTTACTCCTGGGGTGGAAATACTGAAGCTTTCTTT | CASSYSWGGNTEAFF
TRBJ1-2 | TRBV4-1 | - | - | TGCGCCAGCAGCCAAGAGAGGGCGGGCCCGGCCGTCGAAGGCTACACCTTC | CASSQERAGPAVEGYTF
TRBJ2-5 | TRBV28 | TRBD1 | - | TGTGCCAGCAGTTTCCCCGGACAGGGAAGCAATGAGCAGTACTTC | CASSFPGQGSNEQYF
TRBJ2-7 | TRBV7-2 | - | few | TGTGCCAGCAGCTTAGACCCCTTGGCTAGCTCCTACGAGCAGTACTTC | CASSLDPLASSYEQYF
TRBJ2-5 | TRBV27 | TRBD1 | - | TGTGCCAGCAGTATATACAGGGGGCGGGAAGAGACCCAGTACTTC | CASSIYRGREETQYF
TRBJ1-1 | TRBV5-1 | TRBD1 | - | TGCGCCAGCAGCCCGGACAGGCCTATGAACACTGAAGCTTTCTTT | CASSPDRPMNTEAFF
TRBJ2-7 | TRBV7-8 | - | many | TGTGCCAGCAGCTTATCAGGAGGCAACTACGAGCAGTACTTC | CASSLSGGNYEQYF
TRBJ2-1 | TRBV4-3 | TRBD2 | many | TGCGCCAGCGGAGATCGGACTAGCGGGAGCCATGAGCAGTTCTTC | CASGDRTSGSHEQFF
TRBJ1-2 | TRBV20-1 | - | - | TGCAGTGCTACAGGGTTGGCCTATGGCTACACCTTC | CSATGLAYGYTF
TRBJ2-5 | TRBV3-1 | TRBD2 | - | TGTGCCAGCAGCCCAGGGCTAGCGGGGAGTTTCCAAGAGACCCAGTACTTC | CASSPGLAGSFQETQYF
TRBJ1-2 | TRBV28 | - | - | TGTGCCAGCAGTTTTAGGGCGACGGACGGCTACACCTTC | CASSFRATDGYTF
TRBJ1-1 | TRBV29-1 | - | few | TGCAGAGGAGCTGGTCGCCGGTGGTGGAACACTGAAGCTTTCTTT | CRGAGRRWWNTEAFF
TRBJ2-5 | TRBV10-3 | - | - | TGTGCCATCAGTAGATTAGCGGTATTGGAGACCCAGTACTTC | CAISRLAVLETQYF
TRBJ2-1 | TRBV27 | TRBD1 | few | TGTGCCAGCAGTTCCGCCGGGACAGGGTTTGACAATGAGCAGTTCTTC | CASSSAGTGFDNEQFF
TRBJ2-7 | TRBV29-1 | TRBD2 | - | TGCAGCGTACCAATTAGCGGGAGGCTTAGGGACTACGAGCAGTACTTC | CSVPISGRLRDYEQYF
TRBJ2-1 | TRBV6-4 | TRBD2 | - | TGTGCCAGCAGTGGGGGACTAGACAATGAGCAGTTCTTC | CASSGGLDNEQFF
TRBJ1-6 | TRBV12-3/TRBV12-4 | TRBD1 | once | TGTGCCAGCAGAGCCGGACAGGGAAGTGTTGGTAATTCACCCCTCCACTTT | CASRAGQGSVGNSPLHF
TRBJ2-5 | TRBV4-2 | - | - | TGTGCCAGCAGCCACTCCATCGACAGACAAGAGACCCAGTACTTC | CASSHSIDRQETQYF
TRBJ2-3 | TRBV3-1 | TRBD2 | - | TGTGCCAGCAGTAAACTAGCGGGAGGTTACAATACGCAGTATTTT | CASSKLAGGYNTQYF
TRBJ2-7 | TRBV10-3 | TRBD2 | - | TGTGCCACCCGACTAGCGGGAGAAGGAGCCGAGCAGTACTTC | CATRLAGEGAEQYF
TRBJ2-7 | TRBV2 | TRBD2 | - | TGTGCCAGCGGCCTAGCGGAGACAGCCTACGAGCAGTACTTC | CASGLAETAYEQYF
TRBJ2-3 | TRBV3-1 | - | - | TGTGCCAGCAGCCAACGGGGTCCAGATACGCAGTATTTT | CASSQRGPDTQYF
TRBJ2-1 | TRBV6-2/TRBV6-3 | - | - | TGTGCCAGCAGTTACAGGGCAGCGGTGGATGAGCAGTTCTTC | CASSYRAAVDEQFF
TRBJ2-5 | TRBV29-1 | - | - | TGCAGCGTGCCTTTGGGGGTAGAGACCCAGTACTTC | CSVPLGVETQYF
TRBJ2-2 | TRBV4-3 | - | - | TGCGCCAGCAGCCAAGATGTCCAGGGAATCCGGGAGCTGTTTTTT | CASSQDVQGIRELFF
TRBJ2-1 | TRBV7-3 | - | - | TGTGCCAGCAGCTTTATGAGGGATGGGGAGCAGTTCTTC | CASSFMRDGEQFF
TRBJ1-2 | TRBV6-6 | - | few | TGTGCCAGCAGGGAACAGGGTCGGCTTGGTGGCTACACCTTC | CASREQGRLGGYTF
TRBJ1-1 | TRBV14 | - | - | TGTGCCAGCAGCCGATTGGCCGGGTATACTGAAGCTTTCTTT | CASSRLAGYTEAFF
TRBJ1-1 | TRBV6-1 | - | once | TGTGCCAGCAGTGAAAGGGTTTTGATGAGCACTGAAGCTTTCTTT | CASSERVLMSTEAFF
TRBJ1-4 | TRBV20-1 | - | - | TGCAGTGCTAGTGGGGCGAATGAAAAACTGTTTTTT | CSASGANEKLFF
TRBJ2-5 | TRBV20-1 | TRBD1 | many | TGCAGTGCTTCTAGGACAGGGGTCCCAGAGACCCAGTACTTC | CSASRTGVPETQYF
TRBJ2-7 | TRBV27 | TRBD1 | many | TGTGCCAGCAGTTTATGGGGAACAGGGGGCTACGAGCAGTACTTC | CASSLWGTGGYEQYF
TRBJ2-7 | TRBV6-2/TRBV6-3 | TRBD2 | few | TGTGCCAGCAGGAAGACAGGTTTTGCTAGCGGGAGGTCCTACGAGCAGTACTTC | CASRKTGFASGRSYEQYF